These T cell receptor beta chains were read from a single sample in a study of T-cell reconstitution after alpha-beta-depleted transplantation in children. TCRdb used MiXCR to reprocess the PCR reads, holding one entry per CDR3 protein. The repertoire holds some 500,000 distinct CDR3 sequences, with about 30% as singletons. The sample was PBMCs from the stem cell graft donor, taken from the stem cell graft. The receptors here all came from a human donor who donated a stem cell graft to a child with aplastic anemia. Each CDR3 is given with its conserved first and last residue. D genes are given only for firm matches. Clone sizes are given selectively: once, few, many, or a class where the clone is expanded.

once	NA	TRBJ2-1	TRBV7-2	TGTGCCAGCAGCTTAGGTGTAGGGACACAAAATGAGCAGTTCTTC	CASSLGVGTQNEQFF
NA	TRBD1	TRBJ2-3	TRBV7-8	TGTGCCAGCAGTTTGGGGACAGGGCACACAGATACGCAGTATTTT	CASSLGTGHTDTQYF
NA	TRBD2	TRBJ2-1	TRBV7-2	TGTGCCAGCAGCTTTCGGACTAGCTGGCCGCATAATGAGCAGTTCTTC	CASSFRTSWPHNEQFF
NA	NA	TRBJ2-3	TRBV6-2/TRBV6-3	TGTGCCAGCAGCACAGTACGCGATACGCAGTATTTT	CASSTVRDTQYF
few	TRBD1	TRBJ1-4	TRBV6-1	TGTGCCAGCAGTAGACAGGGAACTAATGAAAAACTGTTTTTT	CASSRQGTNEKLFF
NA	NA	TRBJ2-7	TRBV7-9	TGTGCCAGCAGCGCCCCCGGGCCCCTATCCCCCTACGAGCAGTACTTC	CASSAPGPLSPYEQYF
NA	TRBD1	TRBJ1-6	TRBV6-1	TGTGCCAGCAGCCTAATAAGGACAGGCGGGGACTCACCCCTCCACTTT	CASSLIRTGGDSPLHF
NA	NA	TRBJ1-2	TRBV12-3/TRBV12-4	TGTGCCAGCATTTTAGATCATGACAGAAACTATGGCTACACCTTC	CASILDHDRNYGYTF
NA	NA	TRBJ2-1	TRBV9	TGTGCCAGCAGCGGTATGACTGCTAATGAGCAGTTCTTC	CASSGMTANEQFF
NA	NA	TRBJ2-1	TRBV7-9	TGTGCCAGCAGCCTACTCAGATCAGGAAAGTTCTTC	CASSLLRSGKFF
NA	NA	TRBJ2-1	TRBV11-2	TGTGCCAGCAGCTCCAACGCACGGGGGGACAGGCTCCTAGGGGTGCAGTTCTTC	CASSSNARGDRLLGVQFF
many	NA	TRBJ1-5	TRBV12-3/TRBV12-4	TGTGCCAGCAGCCAGGGAGGGGGCAATCAGCCCCAGCATTTT	CASSQGGGNQPQHF
NA	NA	TRBJ1-1	TRBV29-1	TGCAGCGTTGTTTTGCTCACAGGGAACACTGAAGCTTTCTTT	CSVVLLTGNTEAFF
few	NA	TRBJ1-5	TRBV25-1	TGTGCCAGCAGTGAATTTGGGCAGCCCCAGCATTTT	CASSEFGQPQHF
few	NA	TRBJ1-3	TRBV5-5	TGTGCCAGCAGCCCCGTCCGGTTGGAGGGGTCTGGAAACACCATATATTTT	CASSPVRLEGSGNTIYF
few	NA	TRBJ2-3	TRBV25-1	TGTGCCAGCAGCCCGTCCAGAGGGCATACAGCGCAGTATTTT	CASSPSRGHTAQYF
NA	TRBD2	TRBJ2-1	TRBV7-8	TGTGCCAGCAGCTTAGTTTCGGGCGGGAGGGCCTACAATGAGCAGTTCTTC	CASSLVSGGRAYNEQFF
NA	NA	TRBJ1-6	TRBV5-4	TGTGCCAGCAACTTACCGTGTCATTCACCCCTCCACTTT	CASNLPCHSPLHF
NA	NA	TRBJ1-2	TRBV20-1	TGCAGTGCTAGAGCCTATGGCTACACCTTC	CSARAYGYTF
NA	TRBD2	TRBJ2-2	TRBV6-1	TGTGCCAGCATGGCTAGCGGGAGGGGGAACACCGGGGAGCTGTTTTTT	CASMASGRGNTGELFF
few	TRBD1	TRBJ1-6	TRBV13	TGTGCCAGCAGCTTATTAGCCGCGGGACAGGGCTATAATTCACCCCTCCACTTT	CASSLLAAGQGYNSPLHF
NA	NA	TRBJ2-4	TRBV7-2	TGTGCCAGCAGCCCCCGGAGCGGGAACATTCAGTACTTC	CASSPRSGNIQYF
few	TRBD1	TRBJ1-2	TRBV15	TGTGCCACCAGCTCAAGAAGACAGGGGGACGGCTACACCTTC	CATSSRRQGDGYTF
NA	NA	TRBJ1-2	TRBV9	TGTGCCAGCAGCCCCTGGGACCGGTTCTATGGCTACACCTTC	CASSPWDRFYGYTF
NA	NA	TRBJ1-1	TRBV9	TGTGCCAGCAGCGTAATGGAAAGTATGAACACTGAAGCTTTCTTT	CASSVMESMNTEAFF
many	TRBD2	TRBJ2-1	TRBV29-1	TGCAGCGTTGCCTTTGGGGCTAGCGGGCAATACAATGAGCAGTTCTTC	CSVAFGASGQYNEQFF
NA	NA	TRBJ2-5	TRBV28	TGTGCCAGCAGTTTAGAGCAAGCAGGGCGGGAGACCCAGTACTTC	CASSLEQAGRETQYF
few	NA	TRBJ2-3	TRBV29-1	TGCAGCGTTCAGGGGCGCACAGATACGCAGTATTTT	CSVQGRTDTQYF
few	TRBD2	TRBJ2-5	TRBV20-1	TGCAGTGCAGAACCGTTTAGCGGGAGCAAAGAGACCCAGTACTTC	CSAEPFSGSKETQYF
few	TRBD1	TRBJ1-5	TRBV13	TGTGCCAGCAGCCTACGGACAGGGGGGCAGCCCCAGCATTTT	CASSLRTGGQPQHF
NA	TRBD1	TRBJ2-7	TRBV20-1	TGCAGTGCTAGTTCGCGACAGGGCTACGAGCAGTACTTC	CSASSRQGYEQYF
few	TRBD2	TRBJ2-3	TRBV7-2	TGTGCCAGCACTCCGTTAGGACTAGGCACAGATACGCAGTATTTT	CASTPLGLGTDTQYF
few	NA	TRBJ2-3	TRBV12-3/TRBV12-4	TGTGCCAGCAGTTTTACGTACAGCACAGATACGCAGTATTTT	CASSFTYSTDTQYF
NA	NA	TRBJ2-1	TRBV9	TGTGCCAGCAGCGTGGGGACCCAGGGGCGGAATGAGCAGTTCTTC	CASSVGTQGRNEQFF
few	TRBD1	TRBJ2-7	TRBV29-1	TGCAGCGTTCTGACAGGGATTGACGAGCAGTACTTC	CSVLTGIDEQYF
NA	NA	TRBJ2-5	TRBV27	TGTGCCAGCAGTTTTACTGAACAAGAGACCCAGTACTTC	CASSFTEQETQYF
NA	TRBD2	TRBJ2-5	TRBV7-2	TGTGCCAGCAGCCTCTGGACTAGCGGGGAGACCCAGTACTTC	CASSLWTSGETQYF
few	NA	TRBJ2-2	TRBV5-1	TGCGCCAGCCTGCGGTCTACCGGGGAGCTGTTTTTT	CASLRSTGELFF
NA	TRBD2	TRBJ2-7	TRBV20-1	TGCAGTGCTGTAAAGCGGGAGATCAACGAGCAGTACTTC	CSAVKREINEQYF
NA	TRBD2	TRBJ2-1	TRBV12-5	TGTGCTAGTGGTTTGCTTAGCGGGAGGGCCAATGAGCAGTTCTTC	CASGLLSGRANEQFF
NA	NA	TRBJ1-5	TRBV19	TGTGCCAGTAGGACCGGGACGTATAATCAGCCCCAGCATTTT	CASRTGTYNQPQHF
NA	NA	TRBJ2-1	TRBV12-3/TRBV12-4	TGTGCCAGCAGTTTGAATGATCCAGCGTCCGGTGAGCAGTTCTTC	CASSLNDPASGEQFF
few	TRBD1	TRBJ2-3	TRBV24-1	TGTGCCACCAGAGAGACCCCAGGGACAGGCAGGGGAGATACGCAGTATTTT	CATRETPGTGRGDTQYF
once	NA	TRBJ2-4	TRBV1	TGCACCAGCAGTCTTAGCGGGAGAGGTGTTCAGTACTTC	CTSSLSGRGVQYF
NA	NA	TRBJ2-7	TRBV7-6	TGTGCCAGCAGCTTGGACGGTCAATCCTACGAGCAGTACTTC	CASSLDGQSYEQYF
NA	NA	TRBJ2-5	TRBV5-1	TGCGCCAGCAGCTTTCAATCAGAGACCCAGTACTTC	CASSFQSETQYF
few	NA	TRBJ1-1	TRBV6-5	TGTGCCAGCAGTTACGGGGGGGCGGGTAACTTTGAAGCTTTCTTT	CASSYGGAGNFEAFF
NA	NA	TRBJ1-1	TRBV29-1	TGCAGCGACTATGAGCTTGGTACTGAAGCTTTCTTT	CSDYELGTEAFF
few	TRBD2	TRBJ2-3	TRBV6-5	TGTGCCAGCGGTACTCGAGCGGGAAACACAGATACGCAGTATTTT	CASGTRAGNTDTQYF
NA	TRBD2	TRBJ2-2	TRBV6-4	TGTGCCAGCCGAGGGACTACCCCGAACACCGGGGAGCTGTTTTTT	CASRGTTPNTGELFF